The text below deals with one T cell receptor beta chain. Assay: immunoSEQ multiplex PCR; the TCRdb copy retains only in-frame clones and omits some. Among 130,000 or so clones listed, under 95% were seen once. This entry is derived from a study of control samples from healthy donors and cancer patients. The V gene end was trimmed by 6 bases and the J gene end by 3 bases; junction bases not matched to a gene: 4. Per germline, CDR1 SQVTM and CDR2 ANQGSEA. This CDR3 region has 13 residues. The chain has TRBV29-1 and TRBJ2-7; 11 nucleotides align to TRBD1. The sequence came from a man aged 18 to 29 in good health. Sequenced material: blood. Here the CDR3 DNA reads TGCAGCGTATGGGACAGGGGGGGCTACGAGCAGTACTTC. As protein: CSVWDRGGYEQYF.